The TCR beta chain under discussion was sequenced for a study of early T cells in non-severe SARS-CoV-2 infection. Study-level background: The input, bulk RNA from unsorted whole blood, was sequenced, and chains were unpaired. Study-level points and caveats: Missing private and CD4 specificities, VDJdb matching favored anti-spike CD8 responses.

The protocol attached unique molecular identifiers to individual cDNA molecules. TCRdb re-called the 5' RACE reads with MiXCR, one entry per CDR3 protein. The sample lists 35,000 to 45,000 distinct CDR3 sequences, approximately 6.1% occurring once. The CDR3 is 22 residues long. The V and J ends lost 2 bases and 6 bases, in that order; junction bases with no gene match: 28. Germline V gene lookup returns CDR1 SNHLY and CDR2 FYNNEI. Comments on this clonotype: As yet, its antigen is unknown.

The starting material was whole blood, obtained at baseline. The chain links TRBV2 to TRBJ1-1; 9 bases map to TRBD1. This TCR derives from an adult who was a healthcare worker with PCR-confirmed SARS-CoV-2 infection or an uninfected control (not recorded which). The CDR3 loop reads CASSELETYPLYKPGQGSEAFF. The CDR3 DNA follows: TGTGCCAGCAGTGAATTAGAAACTTATCCCTTATATAAGCCGGGACAGGGATCTGAAGCTTTCTTT.